This T cell receptor beta chain was sequenced for a study of blood T cell repertoires in COVID-19. This clone was observed a few times. Sequencing used immunoSEQ multiplex PCR; TCRdb keeps in-frame clones, though not all of them. In the table there are about 260,000 clones, 70% to 90% of which are singletons. The junction had 7 bases not matched to a gene; V was cut back by 4 bases and J by 3 bases. The CDR3 length is 16 residues. CDR1 is SGDLS and CDR2 is YYNGEE in the germline V gene. The receptor's source is a man between 60 and 70 years old who had recovered from COVID-19. What was sequenced was peripheral blood. The V call is TRBV9, the J call TRBJ2-3, with TRBD1 identical over 11 bases. The CDR3 spells CASSPRTGGWTDTQYF. CDR3 in DNA: TGTGCCAGCAGCCCTAGGACAGGGGGCTGGACAGATACGCAGTATTTT. Filled out from reference TRBV9 and TRBJ2-3, the complete variable domain reads DSGVTQTPKHLITATGQRVTLRCSPRSGDLSVYWYQQSLDQGLQFLIQYYNGEERAKGNILERFSAQQFPDLHSELNLSSLELGDSALYFCASSPRTGGWTDTQYFGPGTRLTVL.